The 12 T cell receptor beta chains below come from one sample, sequenced in a study of blood T cell repertoires in COVID-19 (dated by TCRdb to about 2020). Receptors were amplified or captured by the immunoSEQ multiplex PCR assay. As stored in TCRdb, this immuneACCESS dataset retains in-frame rearrangements with V and J assigned. A fraction of the clones does not appear; measured against another copy, unresolved V genes explain less than half of the discrepancy, and the remainder lacks a known reason. The sample table lists about 250,000 clones, about 91% of them with a count of one. Of the sample, roughly 6.8% is held by the ten largest clones. Material for sequencing was peripheral blood. Receptors were obtained from a woman in her 30s with COVID-19, enrolled during active disease.

The chain uses TRBV30 and TRBJ2-4, with 7 bases identical to TRBD1. This CDR3 has 16 residues. V dropped 2 bases and J dropped 0; count of bases not matched to a gene: 7. Per the germline V gene, CDR1 is GTSNPN and CDR2 is SVGIG (reference sequence). The CDR3 sequence: CAWSRPGQLAKNIQYF. The DNA for the CDR3 is TGTGCCTGGAGTCGACCGGGACAGCTAGCCAAAAACATTCAGTACTTC.

The sample holds a few counts of this clone. V is TRBV5-1 and J is TRBJ1-2; 9 bases fit TRBD1. The CDR3 totals 14 residues. Germline V gene lookup returns CDR1 SGHRS and CDR2 YFSETQ. The junction had 0 bases not matched to a gene; V was cut back by 1 base and J by 2 bases. This CDR3 is CASSLTGGNYGYTF. DNA for the CDR3: TGCGCCAGCAGCTTGACAGGGGGCAACTATGGCTACACCTTC.

The chain joins TRBV29-1 to TRBJ2-5; 9 bases agree with TRBD1. This CDR3 has 13 residues. CDR1 and CDR2 (germline): SQVTM, ANQGSEA. The V gene end was trimmed by 6 bases and the J gene end by 5 bases; junction bases not matched to a gene: 7. The CDR3 reads CSVGTGIGETQYF. Here the CDR3 DNA reads TGCAGCGTGGGGACAGGGATTGGTGAGACCCAGTACTTC. The full variable domain, its missing parts supplied by reference TRBV29-1 and TRBJ2-5, is SAVISQKPSRDICQRGTSLTIQCQVDSQVTMMFWYRQQPGQSLTLIATANQGSEATYESGFVIDKFPISRPNLTFSTLTVSNMSPEDSSIYLCSVGTGIGETQYFGPGTRLLVL.

The chain uses TRBV6-4 and TRBJ1-2, with a weak D call TRBD1 (5 bases). Deletions cut 5 bases from V and 8 bases from J, with 21 bases between. The CDR3 extends over 15 amino acids. Germline V gives CDR1 MRHNA, CDR2 SNTAGT. CDR3 amino acids: CASSRGTGDTSGYTF. CDR3 DNA: TGTGCCAGCAGTCGCGGGACGGGGGATACTAGCGGCTACACCTTC.

The V gene is TRBV6-5, the J gene TRBJ2-3, with 7 bases aligning to TRBD1. With V trimmed by 4 bases and J by 2 bases, 6 bases remained unmatched. There are 15 residues in the CDR3. CDR1 and CDR2 (germline): MNHEY, SVGAGI. CDR3 sequence reads: CASSLGDRFTDTQYF. For the CDR3, the DNA is TGTGCCAGCAGTTTGGGGGACAGATTCACAGATACGCAGTATTTT.

This chain joins TRBV7-8 and TRBJ2-1, with a possible D match to TRBD2 (6 bases). Germline values: CDR1 SGHVS, CDR2 FQNEAQ. The CDR3 extends over 12 amino acids. V was shortened by 8 bases and J by 8 bases, with 13 bases between the two germline ends. The CDR3, as DNA: TGTGCCAGCGGCCGGGAGTTCTATGAGCAGTTCTTC. This encodes CASGREFYEQFF.

The genes are TRBV4-3 and TRBJ1-1; D ambiguous. Germline loops: CDR1 LGHNA, CDR2 YSLEER. Trimming left V 3 bases short and J 5 bases short, with 10 bases between. The CDR3 is made up of 13 amino acids. CDR3 sequence reads: CASSHRLETEAFF. CDR3 bases: TGCGCCAGCAGCCATAGACTGGAGACTGAAGCTTTCTTT.

This clone came up once. The rearrangement joins TRBV5-6 to TRBJ1-2; TRBD1 matches at 9 bases. The CDR3 length is 15 residues. J lost 4 bases, V lost 1 base, and 5 bases had no gene match. Germline values: CDR1 SGHDT, CDR2 YYEEEE. CDR3 coding DNA: TGTGCCAGCAGCTTGAGGGGACAGGGCCTCTATGGCTACACCTTC. Translated: CASSLRGQGLYGYTF.

The chain joins TRBV15 to TRBJ1-1; no reliable D call. V shed 1 base and J shed 4 bases, with 10 bases lying between them. Germline V gene sequence: CDR1 LNHNV, CDR2 YYDKDF (reference sequence). This CDR3 has 14 amino acids. For the CDR3, the DNA is TGTGCCACCAGCAGAGCGGGAGGGCCCACTGAAGCTTTCTTT. Protein: CATSRAGGPTEAFF. The full variable domain, its missing parts supplied by reference TRBV15 and TRBJ1-1, is DAMVIQNPRYQVTQFGKPVTLSCSQTLNHNVMYWYQQKSSQAPKLLFHYYDKDFNNEADTPDNFQSRRPNTSFCFLDIRSPGLGDTAMYLCATSRAGGPTEAFFGQGTRLTVV.

This clone was detected once. The rearrangement uses TRBV10-3 and TRBJ2-3, with a possible D match to TRBD2 (6 bases). V gave up 8 bases and J gave up 0 bases, with 9 bases separating them. CDR1 is ENHRY and CDR2 is SYGVKD in the germline V gene. The CDR3 sequence is 13 residues long. CDR3 bases: TGTGCCATCGCGGCGGGGAGCACAGATACGCAGTATTTT. Its translation: CAIAAGSTDTQYF.

The chain uses TRBV24-1 and TRBJ1-2; TRBD1 is a possible D gene (6 bases). The germline V and J ends were trimmed by 3 bases and 5 bases, with 9 bases remaining between them. The length of the CDR3 is 13 residues. Germline lookup yields CDR1 KGHDR and CDR2 SFDVKD. The CDR3: CATSDPQGYGYTF. CDR3 DNA: TGTGCCACCAGTGATCCCCAGGGGTATGGCTACACCTTC.

This chain joins TRBV6-5 and TRBJ2-7; 11 bases map to TRBD2. This CDR3 has 14 amino acids. CDR1 is MNHEY, CDR2 SVGAGI, per germline. V was clipped by 7 bases and J by 3 bases; unmatched bases: 5. The CDR3 loop is CASNLAGGLYEQYV. In nucleotides, the CDR3 is TGTGCCAGCAATCTAGCGGGGGGTCTCTACGAGCAGTACGTC.